This TCR beta chain was obtained from a study of blood T cell repertoires in COVID-19. Study-level background: Collection of acute and convalescent COVID-19 samples took place in the United States, Italy and Spain. T cells, B-cell-depleted T cells, or PBMCs provided the cDNA or gDNA that served as material.

The V gene lost 8 bases and the J gene lost 2 bases, with 17 bases spanning the gap. This CDR3 has 15 amino acids. CDR1 is WSHSY and CDR2 is SAAADI in the germline V gene. Enrolled through a virtual design, the participants were between 18 and 89 years of age and came from fewer than 30 US areas. Donors were grouped by their self-reported clinical history. Sequencing used immunoSEQ multiplex PCR; TCRdb keeps in-frame clones, though not all of them. The sample includes hundreds of thousands of clones, approximately 91% of them seen just once. The material sequenced was PBMCs or T cells enriched from blood (not recorded which). This receptor was taken from a woman aged 25 to 39 who had recovered from COVID-19. The chain recombines TRBV10-2 with TRBJ2-3; TRBD2 might be the D (6 bases). The CDR3 reads CASSSTRGATDTQYF. CDR3 coding DNA: TGCGCCAGCTCATCGACGCGGGGAGCCACAGATACGCAGTATTTT.